The sequence of this TCR beta chain was determined in a study of human T cells and chemical hapten exposure. Overall study: Readings were taken at 6 days from patch tests that had applied 0.01% DPC to the upper back. General study results and limits: Significantly greater numbers of large CDR3 similarity clusters came from expanded TCRs than from controls.

On this clonotype itself: What it recognizes is unknown.

V lost 3 bases and J 1 base, leaving 7 bases between the germline ends. The CDR3 sequence is 13 residues long. Germline CDR1 and CDR2: SGHRS and YFSETQ. TCRdb reprocessed the RACE reads via MiXCR and lists one record per CDR3 protein. This table holds about 83,000 distinct CDR3 sequences, roughly 7.2% found once. Noted time point: patch test 1, 2 weeks after DPC sensitization. Treatment reported: therapeutic diphenylcyclopropenone sensitization with weekly scalp DPC. The receptor was isolated from a woman in her twenties or thirties with alopecia areata. Some clones in this sample may be carry-over from other donors' samples. The V gene is TRBV5-1, the J gene TRBJ1-1; D not certain. The sample here was whole blood, taken in connection with sensitization to the hapten diphenylcyclopropenone (DPC). CDR3 sequence (DNA): TGCGCCAGCAGCTGGGAGACGAACACTGAAGCTTTCTTT. Protein product: CASSWETNTEAFF.